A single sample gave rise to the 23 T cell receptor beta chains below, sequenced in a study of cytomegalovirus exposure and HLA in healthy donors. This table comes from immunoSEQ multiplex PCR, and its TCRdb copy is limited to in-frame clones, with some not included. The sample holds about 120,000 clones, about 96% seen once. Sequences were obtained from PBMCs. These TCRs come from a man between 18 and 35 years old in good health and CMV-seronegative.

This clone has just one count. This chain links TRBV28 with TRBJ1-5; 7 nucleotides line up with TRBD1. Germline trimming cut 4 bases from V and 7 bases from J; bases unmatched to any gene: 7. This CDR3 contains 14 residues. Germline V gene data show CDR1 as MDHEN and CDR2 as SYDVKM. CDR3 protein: CASSSRQGGQPQHF. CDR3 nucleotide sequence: TGTGCCAGCAGTTCCCGACAGGGAGGCCAGCCCCAGCATTTT.

The CDR3 nucleotides are TGCGCCAGCTCCACCCAGGGATACGAGCAGTACTTC. Translated, it gives CASSTQGYEQYF. This chain uses TRBV5-1 with TRBJ2-7; D may be TRBD1 (5 bases). The CDR3 is 12 residues long. V was clipped by 7 bases and J by 4 bases, with 12 bases between them. Per the germline V gene, CDR1 is SGHRS and CDR2 is YFSETQ.

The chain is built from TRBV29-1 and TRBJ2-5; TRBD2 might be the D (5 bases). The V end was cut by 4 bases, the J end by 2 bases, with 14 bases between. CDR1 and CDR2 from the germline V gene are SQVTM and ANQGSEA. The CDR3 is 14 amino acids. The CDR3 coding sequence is TGCAGCGTTGGACTACCGCCTCTTCAAGAGACCCAGTACTTC. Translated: CSVGLPPLQETQYF.

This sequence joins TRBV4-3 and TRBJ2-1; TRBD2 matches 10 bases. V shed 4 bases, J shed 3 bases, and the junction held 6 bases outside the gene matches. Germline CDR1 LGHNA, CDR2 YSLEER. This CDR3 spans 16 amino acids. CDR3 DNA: TGCGCCAGCAGCCTACTCAGCGGGAGGGACTACAATGAGCAGTTCTTC. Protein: CASSLLSGRDYNEQFF.

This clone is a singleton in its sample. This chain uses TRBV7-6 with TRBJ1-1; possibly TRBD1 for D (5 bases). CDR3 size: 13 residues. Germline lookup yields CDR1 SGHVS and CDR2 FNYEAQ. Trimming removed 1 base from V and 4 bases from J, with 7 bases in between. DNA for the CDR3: TGTGCCAGCAGCTTAGACGGGGGCACTGAAGCTTTCTTT. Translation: CASSLDGGTEAFF.

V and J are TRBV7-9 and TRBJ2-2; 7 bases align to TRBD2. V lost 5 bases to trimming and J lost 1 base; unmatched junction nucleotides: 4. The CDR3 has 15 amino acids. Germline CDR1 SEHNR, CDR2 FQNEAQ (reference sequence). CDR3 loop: CASSPRGVNTGELFF. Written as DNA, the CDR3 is TGTGCCAGCAGCCCACGGGGGGTGAACACCGGGGAGCTGTTTTTT. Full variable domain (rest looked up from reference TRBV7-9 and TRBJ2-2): DTGVSQNPRHKITKRGQNVTFRCDPISEHNRLYWYRQTLGQGPEFLTYFQNEAQLEKSRLLSDRFSAERPKGSFSTLEIQRTEQGDSAMYLCASSPRGVNTGELFFGEGSRLTVL.

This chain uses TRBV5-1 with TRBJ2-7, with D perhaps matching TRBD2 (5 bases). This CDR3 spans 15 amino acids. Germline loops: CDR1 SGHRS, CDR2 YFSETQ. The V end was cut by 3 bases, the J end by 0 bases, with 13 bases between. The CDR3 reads CASSWGASSSYEQYF. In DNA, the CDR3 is TGCGCCAGCAGCTGGGGAGCGTCGAGCTCCTACGAGCAGTACTTC.

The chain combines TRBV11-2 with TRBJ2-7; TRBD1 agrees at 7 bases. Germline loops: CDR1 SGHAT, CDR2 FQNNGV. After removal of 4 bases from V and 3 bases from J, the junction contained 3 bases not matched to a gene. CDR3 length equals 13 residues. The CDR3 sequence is CASSSDRNYEQYF. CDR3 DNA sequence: TGTGCCAGCAGCTCGGACAGGAACTACGAGCAGTACTTC.

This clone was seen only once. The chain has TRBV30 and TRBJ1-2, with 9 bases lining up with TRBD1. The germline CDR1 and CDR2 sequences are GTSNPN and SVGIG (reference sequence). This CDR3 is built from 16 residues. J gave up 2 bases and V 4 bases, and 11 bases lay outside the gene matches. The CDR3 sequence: CAWKKMAGTGNYGYTF. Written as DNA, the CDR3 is TGTGCCTGGAAGAAAATGGCCGGGACAGGGAACTATGGCTACACCTTC.

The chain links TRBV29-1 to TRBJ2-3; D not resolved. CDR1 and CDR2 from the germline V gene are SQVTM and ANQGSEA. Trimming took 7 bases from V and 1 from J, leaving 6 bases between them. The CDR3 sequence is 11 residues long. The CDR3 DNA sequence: TGCAGCGGTCGGGGCACAGATACGCAGTATTTT. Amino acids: CSGRGTDTQYF.

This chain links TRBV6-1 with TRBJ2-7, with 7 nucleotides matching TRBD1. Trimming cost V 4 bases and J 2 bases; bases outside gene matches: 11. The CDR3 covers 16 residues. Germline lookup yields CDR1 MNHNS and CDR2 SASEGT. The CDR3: CASSGFSGTETYEQYF. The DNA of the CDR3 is TGTGCCAGCAGTGGATTCTCCGGGACAGAAACCTACGAGCAGTACTTC.

The DNA of the CDR3 is TGTGCCATCAGTGATCCTAGCACCGGGGAGCTGTTTTTT. Amino acids: CAISDPSTGELFF. V and J are TRBV10-3 and TRBJ2-2; D remains unclear. The CDR3 runs to 13 residues. Germline V gene lookup returns CDR1 ENHRY and CDR2 SYGVKD. Trimming took 3 bases from V and 4 from J, leaving 6 bases between them.

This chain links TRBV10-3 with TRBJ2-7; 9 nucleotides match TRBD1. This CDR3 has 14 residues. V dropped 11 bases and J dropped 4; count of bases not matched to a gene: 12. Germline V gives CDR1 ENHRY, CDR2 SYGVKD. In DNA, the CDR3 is TGTGCCGTAGGACCGGACAGGGGTAGGTACGAGCAGTACTTC. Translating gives CAVGPDRGRYEQYF.

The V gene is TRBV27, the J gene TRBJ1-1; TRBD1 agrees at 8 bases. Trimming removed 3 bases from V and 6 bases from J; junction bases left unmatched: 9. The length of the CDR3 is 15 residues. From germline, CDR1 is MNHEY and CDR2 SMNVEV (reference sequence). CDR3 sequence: CASSLGGTGASEAFF. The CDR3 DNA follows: TGTGCCAGCAGTTTGGGCGGGACAGGAGCTTCTGAAGCTTTCTTT.

CDR3 protein: CASSGPGGDEQFF. CDR3 in DNA: TGTGCCAGCAGTGGCCCCGGAGGGGATGAGCAGTTCTTC. The chain employs TRBV6-4 and TRBJ2-1, with D possibly TRBD2 on 6 matching bases. The CDR3 runs to 13 residues. Trimming pared 4 bases from V and 8 bases from J, leaving 12 bases between. Germline V gene sequence: CDR1 MRHNA, CDR2 SNTAGT.

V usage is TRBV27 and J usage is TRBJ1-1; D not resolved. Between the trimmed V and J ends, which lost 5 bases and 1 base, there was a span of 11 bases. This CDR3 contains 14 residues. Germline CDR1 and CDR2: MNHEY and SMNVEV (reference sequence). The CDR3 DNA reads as TGTGCCAGCAGTCCGAGGGCCTGGAACACTGAAGCTTTCTTT. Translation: CASSPRAWNTEAFF.

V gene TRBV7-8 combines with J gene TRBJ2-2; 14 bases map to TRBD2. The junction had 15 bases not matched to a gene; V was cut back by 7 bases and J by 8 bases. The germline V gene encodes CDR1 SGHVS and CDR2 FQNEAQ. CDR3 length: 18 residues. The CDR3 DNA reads TGTGCCAGCACCATTTTTCCGGGACTAGCGGGAGTTTCGGGGGAGCTGTTTTTT. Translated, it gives CASTIFPGLAGVSGELFF.

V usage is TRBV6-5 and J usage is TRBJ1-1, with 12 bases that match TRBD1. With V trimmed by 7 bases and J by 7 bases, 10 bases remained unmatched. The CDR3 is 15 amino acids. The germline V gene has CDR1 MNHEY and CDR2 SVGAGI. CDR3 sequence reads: CASTSGDRGLYEAFF. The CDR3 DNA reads TGTGCCAGCACTTCGGGGGACAGGGGGCTATATGAAGCTTTCTTT.

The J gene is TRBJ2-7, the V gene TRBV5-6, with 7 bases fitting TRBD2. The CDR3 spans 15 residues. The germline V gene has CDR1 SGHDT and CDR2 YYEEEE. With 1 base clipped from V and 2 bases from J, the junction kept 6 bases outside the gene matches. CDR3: CASSLLSGAPYEQYF. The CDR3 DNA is TGTGCCAGCAGCTTGTTAAGCGGGGCTCCCTACGAGCAGTACTTC.

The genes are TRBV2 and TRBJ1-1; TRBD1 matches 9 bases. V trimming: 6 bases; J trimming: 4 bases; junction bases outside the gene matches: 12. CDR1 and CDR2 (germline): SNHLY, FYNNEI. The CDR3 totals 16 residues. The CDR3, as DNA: TGTGCCAGCAGGCCCGGGACAGGGAGTGTCGGCACTGAAGCTTTCTTT. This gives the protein CASRPGTGSVGTEAFF.

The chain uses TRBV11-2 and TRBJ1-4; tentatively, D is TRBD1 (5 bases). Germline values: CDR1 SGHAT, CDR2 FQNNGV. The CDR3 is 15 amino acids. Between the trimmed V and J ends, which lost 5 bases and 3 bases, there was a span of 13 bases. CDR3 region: CASSTSPGANEKLFF. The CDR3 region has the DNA TGTGCCAGCAGCACCTCACCGGGGGCTAATGAAAAACTGTTTTTT. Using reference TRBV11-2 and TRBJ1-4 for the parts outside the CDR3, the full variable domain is EAGVAQSPRYKIIEKRQSVAFWCNPISGHATLYWYQQILGQGPKLLIQFQNNGVVDDSQLPKDRFSAERLKGVDSTLKIQPAKLEDSAVYLCASSTSPGANEKLFFGSGTQLSVL.

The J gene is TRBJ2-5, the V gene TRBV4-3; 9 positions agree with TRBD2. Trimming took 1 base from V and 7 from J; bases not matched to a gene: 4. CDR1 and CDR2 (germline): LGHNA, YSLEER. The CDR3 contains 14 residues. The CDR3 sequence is CASSQGREGRTQYF. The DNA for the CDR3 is TGCGCCAGCAGCCAAGGGCGGGAGGGTCGGACCCAGTACTTC.

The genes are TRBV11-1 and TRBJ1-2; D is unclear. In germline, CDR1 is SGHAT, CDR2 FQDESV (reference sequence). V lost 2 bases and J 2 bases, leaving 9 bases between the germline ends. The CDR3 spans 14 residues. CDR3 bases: TGTGCCAGCAGCTTAAGGACTATAAACTATGGCTACACCTTC. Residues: CASSLRTINYGYTF.